This T cell receptor (beta chain) was recovered during a study of early stage breast cancer tumors. Across the study: Each sample averaged approximately 9.9-fold read coverage.

Worth noting for this clone: Its antigen is currently unknown.

Blood replicates held 0.5 ug DNA, tumor or normal breast roughly 1.5 ug, two each. Method: immunoSEQ multiplex PCR; TCRdb's copy keeps in-frame clones and lacks some. The table lists roughly 60,000 clones, 70% to 80% of them singletons. From germline, CDR1 is LNHDA and CDR2 SQIVND (reference sequence). The CDR3 is 15 residues long. V dropped 5 bases and J dropped 8; count of bases not matched to a gene: 11. Study results and limitations: Tumors had roughly 2.5-fold higher T cell density and higher clonality than adjacent normal breast tissue. Blood repertoires resembled normal breast more than tumor.

This clonotype was sampled from a person in their thirties with breast cancer. The chain carries TRBV19 and TRBJ2-3; 9 bases match TRBD2. The sample taken for sequencing was blood. The CDR3 region has the DNA TGTGCCAGTAGTGATAGCGGGAGTGGTGTGGGTACGCAGTATTTT. It is translated as CASSDSGSGVGTQYF.